This TCR beta chain came from a study of identical twins' blood T cells. Points from the study as a whole: Shared CDR3 clonotype counts between two donors mainly tracked the product of their cloneset sizes, twins included.

TCRdb re-analysed the 5' RACE reads in MiXCR, keeping a single row per CDR3 protein. This sample has fewer than 450,000 distinct CDR3 sequences, with around 30% found just once. There are a few counts of this clonotype. Its antigen is currently unknown. The sample taken for sequencing was PBMCs. The clonotype was recovered from a woman between 18 and 55 years old in good health.

The CDR3 DNA sequence: TGTGCCACCAGCAGAGAATTAGCCTCTTCCCCAGATACGCAGTATTTT. It specifies CATSRELASSPDTQYF. The gene calls are TRBV15 and TRBJ2-3; D unclear. Germline CDR1 is LNHNV and CDR2 is YYDKDF (reference sequence). This CDR3 is 16 amino acids long. The V and J ends lost 0 bases and 4 bases respectively, with 14 bases between them. Together with reference TRBV15 and TRBJ2-3, the CDR3 gives the full variable domain: DAMVIQNPRYQVTQFGKPVTLSCSQTLNHNVMYWYQQKSSQAPKLLFHYYDKDFNNEADTPDNFQSRRPNTSFCFLDIRSPGLGDTAMYLCATSRELASSPDTQYFGPGTRLTVL.